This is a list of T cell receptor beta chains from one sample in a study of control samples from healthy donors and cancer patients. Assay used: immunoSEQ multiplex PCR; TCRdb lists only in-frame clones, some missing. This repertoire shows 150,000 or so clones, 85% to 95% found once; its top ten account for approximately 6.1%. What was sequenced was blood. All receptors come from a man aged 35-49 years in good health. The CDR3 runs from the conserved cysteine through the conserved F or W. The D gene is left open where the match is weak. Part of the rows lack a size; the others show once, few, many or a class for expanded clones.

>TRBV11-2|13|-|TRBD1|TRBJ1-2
CASSPDRGYSYTF
TGTGCCAGCAGCCCCGACAGGGGGTACAGCTACACCTTC
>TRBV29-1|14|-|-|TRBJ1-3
CSVQGGGSGNTIYF
TGCAGCGTTCAGGGCGGAGGCTCTGGAAACACCATATATTTT
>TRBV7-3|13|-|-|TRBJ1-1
CASSLTGNTEAFF
TGTGCCAGCAGCTTAACGGGGAACACTGAAGCTTTCTTT
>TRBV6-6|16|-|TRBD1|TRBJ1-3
CASSYAPGTGGNTIYF
TGTGCCAGCAGTTACGCCCCCGGGACAGGTGGAAACACCATATATTTT
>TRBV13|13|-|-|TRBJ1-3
CASSTRTENTIYF
TGTGCCAGCAGCACCCGGACAGAAAACACCATATATTTT
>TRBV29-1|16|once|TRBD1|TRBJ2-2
CSVRDRGGVDTGELFF
TGCAGCGTAAGGGACAGGGGAGGTGTGGACACCGGGGAGCTGTTTTTT
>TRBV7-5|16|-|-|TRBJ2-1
CVRGLDGRTGGNEQFF
TGTGTCAGAGGTCTTGACGGCCGGACGGGTGGCAATGAGCAGTTCTTC
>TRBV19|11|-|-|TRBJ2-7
CASSSNYEQYF
TGTGCCAGTAGTAGCAACTACGAGCAGTACTTC
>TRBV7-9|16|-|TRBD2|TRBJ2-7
CASSLTQRGNPYEQYF
TGTGCCAGCAGCTTAACCCAGCGGGGGAACCCCTACGAGCAGTACTTC
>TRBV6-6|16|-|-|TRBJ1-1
CASSRPSGAAGTEAFF
TGTGCCAGCAGTCGACCCTCGGGAGCTGCGGGCACTGAAGCTTTCTTT
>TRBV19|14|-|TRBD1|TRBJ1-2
CASSMGTGSYGYTF
TGTGCCAGTAGTATGGGGACAGGGTCCTATGGCTACACCTTC
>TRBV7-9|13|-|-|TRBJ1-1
CASSPDPNTEAFF
TGTGCCAGCAGCCCAGATCCGAACACTGAAGCTTTCTTT
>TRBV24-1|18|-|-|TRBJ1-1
CATSDGTDEFVVGTEAFF
TGTGCCACCAGTGATGGGACGGATGAGTTTGTAGTAGGGACTGAAGCTTTCTTT
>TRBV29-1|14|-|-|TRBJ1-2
CSVGGGSRVGGYTF
TGCAGCGTTGGAGGGGGGAGCCGAGTTGGGGGCTACACCTTC
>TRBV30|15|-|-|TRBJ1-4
CAWRPPAGKSEKLFF
TGTGCCTGGAGACCACCGGCGGGAAAAAGTGAAAAACTGTTTTTT
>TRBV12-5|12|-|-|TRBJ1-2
CASGFDRLGYTF
TGTGCTAGTGGTTTTGACAGGCTTGGCTACACCTTC
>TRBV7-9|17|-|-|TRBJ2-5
CASSLVGGARVKETQYF
TGTGCCAGCAGCTTAGTTGGGGGGGCAAGGGTCAAGGAGACCCAGTACTTC
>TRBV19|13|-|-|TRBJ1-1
CASSTGTWTEAFF
TGTGCCAGTAGTACCGGGACATGGACTGAAGCTTTCTTT
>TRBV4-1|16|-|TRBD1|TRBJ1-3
CASSQGMDRDGNTIYF
TGCGCCAGCAGCCAAGGGATGGACAGGGATGGAAACACCATATATTTT
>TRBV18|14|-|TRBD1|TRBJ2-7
CASSQNDRAYEQYF
TGTGCCAGCTCACAGAACGACAGGGCCTACGAGCAGTACTTC
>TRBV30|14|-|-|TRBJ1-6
CAWRWRVENSPLHF
TGTGCCTGGAGATGGAGGGTGGAGAATTCACCCCTCCACTTT
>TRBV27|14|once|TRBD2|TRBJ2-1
CASSSAGGQYEQFF
TGTGCCAGCAGTTCGGCGGGGGGCCAGTATGAGCAGTTCTTC
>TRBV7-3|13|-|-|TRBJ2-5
CASSLIGTETQYF
TGTGCCAGCAGCTTAATCGGGACAGAGACCCAGTACTTC
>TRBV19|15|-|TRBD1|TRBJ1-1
CASSTPPQGYYEAFF
TGTGCCAGTAGTACTCCCCCACAGGGGTACTATGAAGCTTTCTTT
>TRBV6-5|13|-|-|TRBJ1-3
CASRDSGGNTIYF
TGTGCCAGCAGGGACAGCGGGGGAAACACCATATATTTT
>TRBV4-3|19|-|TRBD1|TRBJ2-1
CASSQDRDRGMGQFNEQFF
TGCGCCAGCAGCCAAGATAGGGACAGGGGAATGGGACAGTTCAATGAGCAGTTCTTC
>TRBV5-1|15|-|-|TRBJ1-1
CASSLGPSGNTEAFF
TGCGCCAGCAGCCTCGGGCCCTCGGGGAACACTGAAGCTTTCTTT
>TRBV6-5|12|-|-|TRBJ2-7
CASSPRSYEQYF
TGTGCCAGCAGTCCCCGGAGCTACGAGCAGTACTTC
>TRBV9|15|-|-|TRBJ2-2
CASSVNAGHTGELFF
TGTGCCAGCAGCGTAAACGCAGGGCACACCGGGGAGCTGTTTTTT
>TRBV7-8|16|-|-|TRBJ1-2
CASSLALSGADYGYTF
TGTGCCAGCAGCTTAGCGCTCTCCGGGGCGGACTATGGCTACACCTTC
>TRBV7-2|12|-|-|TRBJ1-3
CASSPRRNTIYF
TGTGCCAGCAGCCCCAGGCGAAACACCATATATTTT
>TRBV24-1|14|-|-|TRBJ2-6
CATSDRGRANVLTF
TGTGCCACCAGTGACAGGGGAAGGGCCAACGTCCTGACTTTC
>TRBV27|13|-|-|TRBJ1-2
CASTSGTYYGYTF
TGTGCCAGCACCTCCGGGACATACTATGGCTACACCTTC
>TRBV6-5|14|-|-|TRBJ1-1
CASSSGTPSTEAFF
TGTGCCAGCAGTTCCGGGACCCCGAGCACTGAAGCTTTCTTT
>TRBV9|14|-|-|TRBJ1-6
CASSVAPRTSPLHF
TGTGCCAGCAGCGTAGCTCCCCGGACTTCACCCCTCCACTTT
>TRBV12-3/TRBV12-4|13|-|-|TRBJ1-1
CASSFFKNTEAFF
TGTGCCAGCAGTTTTTTCAAGAACACTGAAGCTTTCTTT